This T cell receptor (beta chain) was sequenced in a study of blood T cell repertoires in COVID-19. Study-wide background: T cells, B-cell-depleted T cells, or PBMCs supplied cDNA or gDNA.

The CDR3 is 15 residues long. Trimming cost V 4 bases and J 6 bases; bases outside gene matches: 6. CDR1 and CDR2 (germline): SGHTA, FQGNSA. TCRdb's table, derived via immunoSEQ multiplex PCR, lists solely in-frame clones and lacks some. The sample lists around 100,000 clones; 85% to 90% were seen once. The source of this sequence is a human donor in a cohort sampled during active COVID-19. Sequenced sample: peripheral blood. V gene TRBV7-2 combines with J gene TRBJ2-3; 11 bases fit TRBD2. CDR3 bases: TGTGCCAGCAGCTCCCAAGGACTAGCGGGCGATACGCAGTATTTT. It specifies CASSSQGLAGDTQYF.